The 7 T cell receptor beta chains below all came from one sample that was sequenced in a study of T cells in Graves' hyperthyroidism and ophthalmopathy. Template material for amplifying TCR beta CDR3 regions consisted of RNA transcripts. Researchers ran a first-round RT-PCR on the TCR CDR3 using the HTBI primer set. TCRdb passed the multiplex PCR reads through MiXCR, listing each CDR3 protein once. Seen here are roughly 840,000 distinct CDR3 sequences, 38% observed once, and the top ten hold 8% to 9%. The sequenced sample consisted of blood. These receptors all come from a man in his late teens or twenties with Graves' hyperthyroidism.

This clonotype was counted only a few times. The chain has TRBV14 and TRBJ1-1; no clear D. The CDR3 totals 13 residues. Germline V gene data show CDR1 as SGHDN and CDR2 as FVKESK. The germline V and J ends were trimmed by 1 base and 7 bases, with 10 bases remaining between them. Here the CDR3 reads CASSQGTGSEAFF. CDR3 nucleotide sequence: TGTGCCAGCAGCCAAGGGACCGGGAGTGAAGCTTTCTTT.

Of note for this clonotype: At one of its ends the junction is not consistent with the germline gene, which may arise from a read error. The V and J genes are TRBV5-1 and TRBJ1-1, with no clear D. CDR1 and CDR2 (germline): SGHRS, YFSETQ. The CDR3 covers 12 residues. The CDR3 spells CAGSLGGTEAFF. CDR3 DNA: TGCGCCGGCAGCTTGGGTGGGACTGAAGCTTTCTTT. Looking up the rest from reference TRBV5-1 and TRBJ1-1 gives the full variable domain: KAGVTQTPRYLIKTRGQQVTLSCSPISGHRSVSWYQQTPGQGLQFLFEYFSETQRNKGNFPGRFSGRQFSNSRSEMNVSTLELGDSALYLCAGSLGGTEAFFGQGTRLTVV.

There are many counts of this clonotype. The rearrangement joins TRBV19 to TRBJ1-1, with D maybe TRBD1 (6 bases). V lost 5 bases, J lost 3 bases, and 10 bases lay in between. The CDR3 is 13 amino acids. Germline lookup yields CDR1 LNHDA and CDR2 SQIVND (reference sequence). CDR3 loop: CASSADRDTEAFF. In DNA form, the CDR3 reads TGTGCCAGTAGTGCGGACAGAGACACTGAAGCTTTCTTT.

There are many counts of this clonotype. CDR3 coding DNA: TGTGCCAGCAGCGGGGCCGGGGAGCTGTTTTTT. Its translation is CASSGAGELFF. The chain is built from TRBV2 and TRBJ2-2; D might be TRBD2 (5 bases). The CDR3 sequence is 11 residues long. V was pared by 6 bases and J by 6 bases, with 5 bases between. Germline loops: CDR1 SNHLY, CDR2 FYNNEI.

V usage is TRBV7-9 and J usage is TRBJ1-4, with TRBD1 as a possible D gene (5 bases). CDR1 is SEHNR, CDR2 FQNEAQ, per germline (reference sequence). Trimming removed 3 bases at V and 8 bases at J, with 25 bases between. The length of the CDR3 is 18 residues. CDR3 bases: TGTGCCAGCAGCTTGGAGGGCGGGGGAAATCCTTCAGGCGAAAAACTGTTTTTT. It codes for CASSLEGGGNPSGEKLFF.

This clonotype was picked up many times. The chain carries TRBV5-1 and TRBJ1-2, with D possibly TRBD1 on 5 matching bases. V was cut by 4 bases and J by 7 bases, with 11 bases left in between. Germline lookup yields CDR1 SGHRS and CDR2 YFSETQ. This CDR3 is built from 12 residues. CDR3 protein: CASSTDSAGYTF. CDR3 sequence (DNA): TGCGCCAGCAGCACCGACAGTGCTGGCTACACCTTC.

This clonotype was picked up a small number of times. The rearrangement uses TRBV5-5 and TRBJ1-1; the D gene is possibly TRBD1 (6 bases). The CDR3 spans 13 residues. Germline V CDR1 and CDR2: SGHKS, YYEKEE (reference sequence). Trimming took off 5 bases at V and 1 base at J, with 9 bases between the two ends. The CDR3, as DNA: TGTGCCAGCAGGGGACATCCGAACACTGAAGCTTTCTTT. It encodes CASRGHPNTEAFF.